This T cell receptor beta chain was identified in a study of T cell responses to AZD1222 COVID-19 vaccine. The study, taken as a whole, reports: Donor demographics were predominantly white British with a female majority; clonal diversity may be underestimated. Across the whole spike, CD4 TCRs peaked at regions 160-218 and 743-854.

A word on this clone: Its antigen is currently unknown.

Generated by immunoSEQ multiplex PCR, the TCRdb table keeps only in-frame clones and is missing some. The sample has about 130,000 clones, 90% to 95% seen once. Pooling of second doses given at about 4 or about 12 weeks was done. The sequence derives from an adult who received the AZD1222 COVID-19 vaccine. The sample here was peripheral blood, taken 28 days after the second AZD1222 dose.

CDR3 in DNA: TGTGCCAGTAGTATACGGGACAGGAGAAATTCACCCCTCCACTTT. As protein: CASSIRDRRNSPLHF. This chain uses TRBV19 with TRBJ1-6; 8 positions agree with TRBD1. The CDR3 is 15 residues long. CDR1 and CDR2 from the germline V gene are LNHDA and SQIVND (reference sequence). V was pared by 2 bases and J by 7 bases, with 4 bases of the junction left unmatched. The entire variable domain, with the rest obtained from reference TRBV19 and TRBJ1-6, is as follows: DGGITQSPKYLFRKEGQNVTLSCEQNLNHDAMYWYRQDPGQGLRLIYYSQIVNDFQKGDIAEGYSVSREKKESFPLTVTSAQKNPTAFYLCASSIRDRRNSPLHFGNGTRLTVT.